The 32 T cell receptor beta chains below were found in one sample sequenced in a study of shared clonotypes between healthy human individuals. The table came from immunoSEQ multiplex PCR; TCRdb's copy has only in-frame clones and leaves some out. Here the sample spans 1.5 million to 1.9 million clones, 95% to 99% being singletons. The sample was naive CD4+ T cells sorted from blood. Subset here: CD45RA+ positively selected. The receptors were gathered from a man aged 25-45 years in good health.

The rearrangement uses TRBV18 and TRBJ2-7; possibly TRBD1 for D (5 bases). The CDR3 consists of 13 residues. Trimming pared 4 bases from V and 6 bases from J, leaving 13 bases between. CDR1 and CDR2 (germline): KGHSH, LQKENI. CDR3 loop: CASSRLRDLEQYF. In nucleotides, the CDR3 is TGTGCCAGCTCACGTCTCAGGGATCTCGAGCAGTACTTC.

V usage is TRBV18 and J usage is TRBJ1-1; D is ambiguous. The germline gives CDR1 KGHSH, CDR2 LQKENI. This CDR3 is built from 14 residues. V lost 1 base and J lost 6, with 12 bases in between. In DNA, the CDR3 is TGTGCCAGCTCACCACAGGGTAATGGAGCTGAAGCTTTCTTT. As protein: CASSPQGNGAEAFF.

V is TRBV14 and J is TRBJ2-1; D is perhaps TRBD1 (5 bases). Germline V CDR1 and CDR2: SGHDN, FVKESK. V lost 4 bases to trimming and J lost 0 bases, with 25 bases between them. CDR3 length equals 20 residues. The CDR3 loop is CASSRTTETNLLSSYNEQFF. CDR3 coding DNA: TGTGCCAGCAGCCGAACGACAGAAACTAATTTACTCAGCTCCTACAATGAGCAGTTCTTC.

Comments on this clone: Other DNA variants within this sample encode the same CDR3. The V and J genes are TRBV11-2 and TRBJ2-3; no firm D call. V shed 1 base and J shed 3 bases, with 5 bases lying between them. The CDR3 totals 13 residues. Germline assignment: CDR1 SGHAT and CDR2 FQNNGV. CDR3 amino acids: CASSLAGTDTQYF. CDR3 DNA: TGTGCCAGCAGCTTAGCAGGAACAGATACGCAGTATTTT.

V usage is TRBV4-1 and J usage is TRBJ2-3, with TRBD2 identical over 10 bases. Germline V lookup: CDR1 MGHRA, CDR2 YSYEKL. The CDR3 length is 16 residues. The V segment lost 4 bases and the J segment 3 bases; nucleotides outside the gene matches: 7. The CDR3 reads CASSPGTSESTDTQYF. In DNA, the CDR3 is TGCGCCAGCAGCCCCGGGACTAGCGAAAGTACAGATACGCAGTATTTT.

The chain uses TRBV5-5 and TRBJ2-3; D ambiguous. The V gene's germline CDR1 is SGHKS and CDR2 YYEKEE (reference sequence). The CDR3 totals 14 residues. Trimming stripped 4 bases from V and 2 bases from J, with 11 bases between. This CDR3 reads CASSAITTTDTQYF. CDR3 bases: TGTGCCAGCAGCGCGATAACCACCACAGATACGCAGTATTTT.

The V and J genes are TRBV11-2 and TRBJ2-1, with 8 positions matching TRBD2. The germline V gene encodes CDR1 SGHAT and CDR2 FQNNGV. This CDR3 spans 16 amino acids. Trimming cost V 5 bases and J 2 bases; bases outside gene matches: 8. CDR3 residues: CASSPLREGAYNEQFF. The CDR3, as DNA: TGTGCCAGCAGCCCTCTCCGGGAGGGCGCCTACAATGAGCAGTTCTTC.

This chain connects TRBV18 to TRBJ2-5, with D tentatively TRBD2 (5 bases). V shed 2 bases and J shed 1 base, with 14 bases lying between them. The CDR3 runs 16 residues. The germline V gene encodes CDR1 KGHSH and CDR2 LQKENI. The CDR3 spells CASSPVSRVTQETQYF. The CDR3 region has the DNA TGTGCCAGCTCACCAGTGTCGAGGGTTACCCAAGAGACCCAGTACTTC.

V is TRBV5-1 and J is TRBJ2-5; the match to TRBD2 covers 9 bases. V lost 4 bases and J lost 5; bases outside the gene matches: 15. The CDR3 covers 17 residues. CDR1 is SGHRS, CDR2 YFSETQ, per germline. The CDR3 loop reads CASSAMLGSGGEETQYF. The CDR3 DNA is TGCGCCAGCAGCGCAATGTTGGGTAGCGGGGGAGAGGAGACCCAGTACTTC. Filled out from reference TRBV5-1 and TRBJ2-5, the complete variable domain reads KAGVTQTPRYLIKTRGQQVTLSCSPISGHRSVSWYQQTPGQGLQFLFEYFSETQRNKGNFPGRFSGRQFSNSRSEMNVSTLELGDSALYLCASSAMLGSGGEETQYFGPGTRLLVL.

The chain combines TRBV7-6 with TRBJ1-1; unclear D gene. Germline lookup yields CDR1 SGHVS and CDR2 FNYEAQ. The germline V and J ends were trimmed by 2 bases and 1 base, with 8 bases remaining between them. The CDR3 loop spans 14 amino acids. Here the CDR3 DNA reads TGTGCCAGCAGCTTAAAAGGCGAGAACACTGAAGCTTTCTTT. As protein: CASSLKGENTEAFF.

The rearrangement uses TRBV15 and TRBJ2-5; 10 nucleotides line up with TRBD1. Trimming cost V 4 bases and J 5 bases; bases outside gene matches: 13. CDR3 length: 17 amino acids. The germline gives CDR1 LNHNV, CDR2 YYDKDF (reference sequence). CDR3 loop: CATSKATGGPLGETQYF. CDR3 in DNA: TGTGCCACCAGCAAAGCGACAGGGGGCCCATTAGGGGAGACCCAGTACTTC.

V and J are TRBV11-2 and TRBJ2-3; D call uncertain. The CDR3 has 17 residues. Germline V lookup: CDR1 SGHAT, CDR2 FQNNGV. Deletions cut 2 bases from V and 0 bases from J, with 15 bases between. The CDR3 reads CASSLSFGNPSTDTQYF. The DNA of the CDR3 is TGTGCCAGCAGCTTATCGTTTGGGAACCCGAGCACAGATACGCAGTATTTT.

The gene calls are TRBV20-1 and TRBJ1-4; D gene uncertain. The CDR3 consists of 11 residues. V gave up 1 base and J gave up 7 bases, with 4 bases separating them. Germline CDR1 DFQATT, CDR2 SNEGSKA (reference sequence). The CDR3 is CSARGVEKLFF. The CDR3 DNA sequence: TGCAGTGCTAGAGGGGTTGAAAAACTGTTTTTT.

Notes on this clone: Other DNA sequences in this specimen translate into the identical CDR3. This chain connects TRBV5-4 to TRBJ2-7; 12 bases are shared with TRBD2. The CDR3 contains 15 residues. CDR1 SGHNT and CDR2 YYREEE come from the germline V gene (reference sequence). V dropped 2 bases and J dropped 4; count of bases not matched to a gene: 4. In DNA, the CDR3 is TGTGCCAGCAGCTTAGGGACTAGCGGGCCGTACGAGCAGTACTTC. This sequence encodes CASSLGTSGPYEQYF.

The chain is built from TRBV4-3 and TRBJ2-2, with 11 bases aligning to TRBD1. Trimming at V came to 1 base and at J to 5 bases, leaving 9 bases not matched to a gene. Germline CDR1 is LGHNA and CDR2 is YSLEER. This CDR3 is 18 amino acids long. CDR3 bases: TGCGCCAGCAGCCAAGCCGGACAGGGGGCGACGTGGACCGGGGAGCTGTTTTTT. Protein sequence: CASSQAGQGATWTGELFF.

This chain joins TRBV2 and TRBJ2-2, with D possibly being TRBD1 (7 bases). From germline, CDR1 is SNHLY and CDR2 FYNNEI. The CDR3 totals 15 residues. The V end was cut by 8 bases, the J end by 4 bases, with 17 bases between. The CDR3 reads CASERRDSPTGELFF. The DNA for the CDR3 is TGTGCCAGCGAGAGGCGGGACAGCCCCACCGGGGAGCTGTTTTTT.

This chain uses TRBV27 with TRBJ2-5, with D uncertain. Germline V gene lookup returns CDR1 MNHEY and CDR2 SMNVEV (reference sequence). The CDR3 consists of 13 residues. V was cut by 6 bases and J by 0 bases, with 8 bases left in between. The CDR3 region has the DNA TGTGCCAGCAGCCGTCCTGACCAAGAGACCCAGTACTTC. It yields the protein CASSRPDQETQYF.

This clone was observed once. The chain uses TRBV10-1 and TRBJ2-1; the D is unclear. The V gene lost 2 bases and the J gene lost 9 bases, with 11 bases spanning the gap. Germline-derived CDR1 and CDR2 are WNHNN and SYGVQD (reference sequence). CDR3 length: 13 residues. The CDR3 DNA reads as TGCGCCAGCAGTGAGACTAATCGGCCTGAGCAGTTCTTC. Its protein product is CASSETNRPEQFF.

The chain employs TRBV11-2 and TRBJ2-7; 10 bases are shared with TRBD2. Germline CDR1 is SGHAT and CDR2 is FQNNGV. V lost 2 bases to trimming and J lost 0 bases; unmatched junction nucleotides: 4. This CDR3 has 16 residues. The DNA for the CDR3 is TGTGCCAGCAGCTTACTCCGGACTAGCGGCTCCTACGAGCAGTACTTC. This gives the protein CASSLLRTSGSYEQYF.

The rearrangement joins TRBV5-6 to TRBJ2-7; the D gene could be TRBD1 or TRBD2 (5 bases each). Trimming removed 3 bases from V and 1 base from J, with 14 bases in between. The CDR3 sequence is 15 residues long. Germline V gives CDR1 SGHDT, CDR2 YYEEEE. The CDR3 sequence: CASSSGPLGSYEQYF. The CDR3 bases are TGTGCCAGCAGCTCGGGACCCCTAGGATCCTACGAGCAGTACTTC.

The rearrangement uses TRBV28 and TRBJ2-5; TRBD1 agrees at 11 bases. Trimming took 5 bases from V and 5 from J; bases not matched to a gene: 7. CDR1 and CDR2 (germline): MDHEN, SYDVKM. The CDR3 is made up of 15 amino acids. In nucleotides, the CDR3 is TGTGCCAGCAGTGCCTGGACAGGGGGCGGTGAGACCCAGTACTTC. Its translation is CASSAWTGGGETQYF. The full variable domain, completed using reference TRBV28 and TRBJ2-5, is DVKVTQSSRYLVKRTGEKVFLECVQDMDHENMFWYRQDPGLGLRLIYFSYDVKMKEKGDIPEGYSVSREKKERFSLILESASTNQTSMYLCASSAWTGGGETQYFGPGTRLLVL.

The chain uses TRBV7-9 and TRBJ2-7; possibly TRBD2 for D (7 bases). The CDR3 totals 16 residues. CDR1 and CDR2 (germline): SEHNR, FQNEAQ (reference sequence). Trimming left V 0 bases short and J 2 bases short, with 14 bases between. The chain's CDR3 is CASSLAGGLAAYEQYF. The CDR3 DNA reads TGTGCCAGCAGCTTAGCGGGGGGGCTAGCGGCCTACGAGCAGTACTTC. Full variable domain (outside the CDR3, taken from reference TRBV7-9 and TRBJ2-7): DTGVSQNPRHKITKRGQNVTFRCDPISEHNRLYWYRQTLGQGPEFLTYFQNEAQLEKSRLLSDRFSAERPKGSFSTLEIQRTEQGDSAMYLCASSLAGGLAAYEQYFGPGTRLTVT.

A word on this clone: This same CDR3 is encoded by further DNA sequences in the sample. V and J are TRBV5-4 and TRBJ1-2; maybe TRBD1 (6 bases). Germline assignment: CDR1 SGHNT and CDR2 YYREEE (reference sequence). V dropped 2 bases and J dropped 7 bases, with 9 bases sitting between them. CDR3 size: 12 residues. CDR3 sequence (DNA): TGTGCCAGCAGCTTCAGGGGAGGTGGCTACACCTTC. Translation gives CASSFRGGGYTF.

The V call is TRBV7-9, the J call TRBJ2-1; no definite D call. The V gene's germline CDR1 is SEHNR and CDR2 FQNEAQ (reference sequence). This CDR3 is 18 amino acids long. V shed 1 base and J shed 5 bases, with 21 bases lying between them. The CDR3: CASSLVAGTAQVNNEQFF. The CDR3 coding sequence is TGTGCCAGCAGCTTAGTGGCCGGTACAGCTCAAGTAAACAATGAGCAGTTCTTC.

This clone was observed once. The chain recombines TRBV7-2 with TRBJ2-5; the D gene is possibly TRBD1 (5 bases). V was pared by 1 base and J by 7 bases, with 19 bases between. Germline V CDR1 and CDR2: SGHTA, FQGNSA. The length of the CDR3 is 16 residues. The CDR3 sequence: CASSLGGKGRLGTQYF. The CDR3 DNA is TGTGCCAGCAGCTTAGGGGGCAAAGGGCGTTTGGGGACCCAGTACTTC.

This clone was seen a single time. V is TRBV28 and J is TRBJ1-5; a possible D gene is TRBD1 (5 bases). Germline V CDR1 and CDR2: MDHEN, SYDVKM. The CDR3 totals 14 residues. V lost 4 bases, J lost 4 bases, and 11 bases lay in between. The CDR3 DNA reads TGTGCCAGCAGTTCTAACGCAGGGAATCAGCCCCAGCATTTT. Translating it yields CASSSNAGNQPQHF.

The J gene is TRBJ1-5, the V gene TRBV19; 10 positions agree with TRBD1. This CDR3 has 17 residues. The ends lost 4 bases at V and 3 bases at J; junction bases unmatched: 9. The germline CDR1 and CDR2 sequences are LNHDA and SQIVND (reference sequence). The CDR3 sequence: CASSKSRDRGDNQPQHF. In DNA, the CDR3 is TGTGCCAGTAGTAAATCCCGGGACAGGGGCGACAATCAGCCCCAGCATTTT.

This chain uses TRBV5-1 with TRBJ2-7; 10 positions match TRBD2. Germline V gives CDR1 SGHRS, CDR2 YFSETQ. CDR3 length: 15 amino acids. V trimming: 4 bases; J trimming: 6 bases; junction bases outside the gene matches: 10. CDR3 protein: CASSPLGLAGVEQYF. The CDR3 DNA reads as TGCGCCAGCAGCCCCTTAGGGCTAGCGGGGGTCGAGCAGTACTTC.

This clone has just one count. The chain has TRBV2 and TRBJ2-3, with TRBD1 identical over 7 bases. With 5 bases clipped from V and 4 bases from J, the junction kept 6 bases outside the gene matches. CDR3 length: 14 amino acids. Germline assignment: CDR1 SNHLY and CDR2 FYNNEI. For the CDR3, the DNA is TGTGCCAGCAGTACAAGACAGGGATCAGATACGCAGTATTTT. Translating it yields CASSTRQGSDTQYF.

This clone was seen a handful of times. The sample carries other DNA sequences with the same CDR3. The gene calls are TRBV19 and TRBJ2-3; the match to TRBD2 covers 10 bases. CDR1 LNHDA and CDR2 SQIVND come from the germline V gene (reference sequence). This CDR3 is 15 amino acids long. The J segment lost 2 bases and the V segment lost 2 bases, leaving 1 base of the junction unmatched. CDR3 sequence (DNA): TGTGCCAGTAGTATAACTAGCGGGATCACAGATACGCAGTATTTT. Translation: CASSITSGITDTQYF.

On this clone itself: Other nucleotide sequences in the sample specify the same CDR3. The V call is TRBV5-1, the J call TRBJ2-3; D not resolved. The V end was cut by 4 bases, the J end by 4 bases, with 10 bases between. The CDR3 covers 13 residues. The germline V gene has CDR1 SGHRS and CDR2 YFSETQ. This chain's CDR3 is CASSLGAPDTQYF. The CDR3 region has the DNA TGCGCCAGCAGCCTTGGAGCCCCAGATACGCAGTATTTT.

V is TRBV27 and J is TRBJ2-1, with unresolved D. This CDR3 is 15 amino acids long. V lost 5 bases and J 0 bases, leaving 11 bases between the germline ends. The germline CDR1 and CDR2 sequences are MNHEY and SMNVEV (reference sequence). The CDR3 region has the DNA TGTGCCAGCAGTCCACTCTCGAGCTCCTACAATGAGCAGTTCTTC. Protein product: CASSPLSSSYNEQFF.